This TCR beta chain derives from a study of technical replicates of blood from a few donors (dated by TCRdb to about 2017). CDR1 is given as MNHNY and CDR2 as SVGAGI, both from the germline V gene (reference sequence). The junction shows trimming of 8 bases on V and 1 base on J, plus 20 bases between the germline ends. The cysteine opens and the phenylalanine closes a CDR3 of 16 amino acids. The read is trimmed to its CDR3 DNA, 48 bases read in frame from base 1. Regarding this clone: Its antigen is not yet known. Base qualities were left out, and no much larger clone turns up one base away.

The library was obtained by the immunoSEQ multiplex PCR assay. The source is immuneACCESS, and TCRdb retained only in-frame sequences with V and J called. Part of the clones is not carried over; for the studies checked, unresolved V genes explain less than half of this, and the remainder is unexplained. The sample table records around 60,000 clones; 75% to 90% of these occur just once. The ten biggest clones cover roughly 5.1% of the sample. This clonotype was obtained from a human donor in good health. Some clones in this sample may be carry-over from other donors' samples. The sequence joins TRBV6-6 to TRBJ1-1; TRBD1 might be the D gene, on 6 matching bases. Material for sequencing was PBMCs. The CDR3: CASPRVGRGQNTEAFF. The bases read TGTGCCAGCCCTAGGGTTGGCAGGGGACAGAACACTGAAGCTTTCTTT.